The 20 T cell receptor beta chains in this list originate from one sample, sequenced in a study of T-cell memory formation after mild COVID-19. TCRdb itself ran the 5' RACE reads through MiXCR, one entry per CDR3 protein. Of 350,000 to 450,000 distinct CDR3 sequences in the sample, approximately 15% were seen once. Sequenced input: PBMCs or a T cell subset sorted from them (not recorded which). The receptors derive from a man aged 18 to 29 who had mild COVID-19 (a few samples of this study predate the infection). Cell type and time point are not known.

This chain links TRBV7-2 with TRBJ2-5; 8 bases match TRBD1. The CDR3 totals 15 residues. The V gene's germline CDR1 is SGHTA and CDR2 FQGNSA. Losses at the gene ends were 3 bases for V and 2 bases for J; bases not matched to a gene: 5. The CDR3 here is CASSFQTGEQETQYF. The CDR3 coding sequence is TGTGCCAGCAGCTTTCAGACAGGGGAGCAAGAGACCCAGTACTTC.

This clonotype was counted many times. The gene calls are TRBV9 and TRBJ1-5; TRBD1 matches 7 bases. The V gene's germline CDR1 is SGDLS and CDR2 YYNGEE. After removal of 3 bases from V and 6 bases from J, the junction contained 6 bases not matched to a gene. The CDR3 spans 14 residues. In DNA, the CDR3 is TGTGCCAGCAGCGGCACAGGGGTCGGTCAGCCCCAGCATTTT. Its protein product is CASSGTGVGQPQHF.

This clonotype was counted between two and nine times. The rearrangement joins TRBV12-3 or TRBV12-4 to TRBJ2-7, with D hard to call. This CDR3 has 12 residues. V shed 4 bases and J shed 0 bases, with 4 bases lying between them. The CDR3 DNA sequence: TGTGCCAGCAGTTACCTCTCCTACGAGCAGTACTTC. This gives the protein CASSYLSYEQYF.

The chain has TRBV6-6 and TRBJ1-1, with TRBD1 as a possible D gene (6 bases). From germline, CDR1 is MNHNY and CDR2 SVGAGI (reference sequence). The CDR3 has 13 residues. V dropped 7 bases and J dropped 4 bases, with 13 bases sitting between them. CDR3 residues: CASTNLGGTEAFF. CDR3 sequence (DNA): TGTGCCAGCACAAATTTAGGGGGCACTGAAGCTTTCTTT.

V and J are TRBV20-1 and TRBJ2-1, with a tentative D call TRBD2 (6 bases). Trimming took 6 bases from V and 5 from J, leaving 11 bases between them. The CDR3 runs to 12 residues. From germline, CDR1 is DFQATT and CDR2 SNEGSKA (reference sequence). The CDR3 spells CSASPGDNEQFF. In DNA form, the CDR3 reads TGCAGTGCGAGCCCGGGGGACAATGAGCAGTTCTTC.

The gene calls are TRBV15 and TRBJ2-5; TRBD1 agrees at 8 bases. The CDR3 spans 16 residues. Germline V gene data show CDR1 as LNHNV and CDR2 as YYDKDF (reference sequence). The ends lost 1 base at V and 5 bases at J; junction bases unmatched: 9. CDR3 coding DNA: TGTGCCACCAGCAGAGGGGACAGGCGGTTTTTGGAGACCCAGTACTTC. The encoded protein is CATSRGDRRFLETQYF.

This chain joins TRBV18 and TRBJ1-6, with D perhaps TRBD1 (6 bases). V was trimmed by 3 bases and J by 0 bases, leaving 12 bases between them. Germline V gene sequence: CDR1 KGHSH, CDR2 LQKENI. The CDR3 runs to 17 residues. CDR3: CASSPRTGASYNSPLHF. The CDR3 coding sequence is TGTGCCAGCTCACCCCGGACGGGGGCCTCCTATAATTCACCCCTCCACTTT.

In this sample, this clonotype turned up a few times. This rearrangement joins TRBV4-3 to TRBJ2-3; D may correspond to TRBD1 or TRBD2 (5 bases each). Trimming removed 0 bases at V and 2 bases at J, with 12 bases between. This CDR3 is built from 16 residues. Germline CDR1 LGHNA, CDR2 YSLEER. The CDR3 here is CASSQDSWGPTDTQYF. Here the CDR3 DNA reads TGCGCCAGCAGCCAAGATTCATGGGGACCCACAGATACGCAGTATTTT.

V usage is TRBV7-2 and J usage is TRBJ2-2, with a weak D call TRBD2 (5 bases). The CDR3 length is 12 residues. Germline V gene sequence: CDR1 SGHTA, CDR2 FQGNSA. V gave up 5 bases and J gave up 8 bases, with 9 bases separating them. As DNA, the CDR3 is TGTGCCAGCAGCGAAGGACTTGGGGAGCTGTTTTTT. Its translation: CASSEGLGELFF. Together with reference TRBV7-2 and TRBJ2-2, the CDR3 gives the full variable domain: GAGVSQSPSNKVTEKGKDVELRCDPISGHTALYWYRQSLGQGLEFLIYFQGNSAPDKSGLPSDRFSAERTGGSVSTLTIQRTQQEDSAVYLCASSEGLGELFFGEGSRLTVL.

This clonotype has only a few counts. The chain carries TRBV18 and TRBJ1-6; D ambiguous. Germline loops: CDR1 KGHSH, CDR2 LQKENI. V lost 5 bases to trimming and J lost 1 base, with 12 bases between them. The CDR3 runs to 16 residues. CDR3 residues: CASSEGVGSYNSPLHF. The CDR3 region has the DNA TGTGCCAGCTCAGAGGGAGTTGGGTCCTATAATTCACCCCTCCACTTT.

There are many counts of this clonotype. J is TRBJ2-1 and V is TRBV28; TRBD1 or TRBD2 may be the D gene (5 bases each). There are 13 residues in the CDR3. The ends were cut back, 6 bases at V and 4 bases at J, with 10 bases in the middle. Germline loops: CDR1 MDHEN, CDR2 SYDVKM. The DNA of the CDR3 is TGTGCCAGCAGCACCGGGGCATACAATGAGCAGTTCTTC. Residues: CASSTGAYNEQFF.

This clonotype was detected a few times. The V call is TRBV7-2, the J call TRBJ2-1; 8 bases match TRBD2. Germline V gene data show CDR1 as SGHTA and CDR2 as FQGNSA. J was trimmed by 5 bases and V by 1 base; bases with no gene match: 10. CDR3 length: 17 residues. DNA of the CDR3: TGTGCCAGCAGCTTAGGTTTCCGACTAGCGAAGAACAATGAGCAGTTCTTC. Residues: CASSLGFRLAKNNEQFF.

This clonotype was found a few times. The chain is built from TRBV12-3 or TRBV12-4 and TRBJ2-4; weak D call: TRBD1 (6 bases). CDR3 length: 16 amino acids. V was trimmed by 5 bases and J by 8 bases, leaving 22 bases between them. The chain's CDR3 is CASSARTDPAAHIQYF. CDR3 coding DNA: TGTGCCAGCAGTGCGAGGACAGACCCCGCGGCTCACATTCAGTACTTC.

The chain carries TRBV10-3 and TRBJ2-2, with a tentative D call TRBD2 (5 bases). This CDR3 comprises 13 residues. Germline V gene lookup returns CDR1 ENHRY and CDR2 SYGVKD. Trimming took 5 bases from V and 5 from J, leaving 9 bases between them. In DNA form, the CDR3 reads TGTGCCATCAGTCCCCGGGAAACCGGGGAGCTGTTTTTT. Encoded protein: CAISPRETGELFF.

This clonotype was picked up a small number of times. The junction shows a germline mismatch at one end, possibly a read error. The gene calls are TRBV28 and TRBJ2-2, with 11 bases lining up with TRBD2. This CDR3 is built from 11 residues. Germline-derived CDR1 and CDR2 are MDHEN and SYDVKM. The CDR3 bases are TGCACTAGCGGGGGCACCGGGGAGCTGTTTTTT. Protein sequence: CTSGGTGELFF. Using reference TRBV28 and TRBJ2-2 for the parts outside the CDR3, the full variable domain is DVKVTQSSRYLVKRTGEKVFLECVQDMDHENMFWYRQDPGLGLRLIYFSYDVKMKEKGDIPEGYSVSREKKERFSLILESASTNQTSMYLCTSGGTGELFFGEGSRLTVL.

In its sample, this clonotype was seen a few times. The genes are TRBV18 and TRBJ2-3; 9 positions match TRBD1. V gave up 3 bases and J gave up 0 bases; unmatched junction bases: 4. The CDR3 runs to 16 residues. Germline CDR1 reads KGHSH; CDR2 reads LQKENI. The CDR3 loop is CASSPVGTGSTDTQYF. In DNA, the CDR3 is TGTGCCAGCTCACCCGTGGGGACAGGGAGCACAGATACGCAGTATTTT. The full variable domain, completed using reference TRBV18 and TRBJ2-3, is NAGVMQNPRHLVRRRGQEARLRCSPMKGHSHVYWYRQLPEEGLKFMVYLQKENIIDESGMPKERFSAEFPKEGPSILRIQQVVRGDSAAYFCASSPVGTGSTDTQYFGPGTRLTVL.

This chain joins TRBV20-1 and TRBJ2-7, with D uncertain. CDR1 DFQATT and CDR2 SNEGSKA come from the germline V gene (reference sequence). V shed 3 bases and J shed 0 bases, with 9 bases lying between them. The CDR3 contains 13 residues. The CDR3 bases are TGCAGTGCTAGCCGTCCTGGCTCCTACGAGCAGTACTTC. Residues: CSASRPGSYEQYF.

With respect to this clonotype: One junction end disagrees with the germline gene, perhaps due to a read error. The chain couples TRBV29-1 to TRBJ1-1, with D unresolved. This CDR3 is 13 amino acids long. Germline loops: CDR1 SQVTM, CDR2 ANQGSEA. CDR3 DNA sequence: TGCAGCGTAGAAGAGCGAACGAACACTGAAGCTTTCTTT. This translates into CSVEERTNTEAFF.

This clonotype has just a few counts. The chain links TRBV15 to TRBJ1-3; the D gene is possibly TRBD1 (6 bases). This CDR3 comprises 15 residues. The V and J ends lost 4 bases and 0 bases respectively, with 10 bases between them. CDR1 LNHNV and CDR2 YYDKDF come from the germline V gene (reference sequence). CDR3 loop: CATSTDRHSGNTIYF. CDR3 DNA: TGTGCCACCAGCACGGACAGACACTCTGGAAACACCATATATTTT. The variable domain in full, with the rest retrieved from reference TRBV15 and TRBJ1-3, is DAMVIQNPRYQVTQFGKPVTLSCSQTLNHNVMYWYQQKSSQAPKLLFHYYDKDFNNEADTPDNFQSRRPNTSFCFLDIRSPGLGDTAMYLCATSTDRHSGNTIYFGEGSWLTVV.

The chain uses TRBV7-9 and TRBJ2-7; D is tentatively TRBD1 or TRBD2 (6 bases each). The CDR3 sequence is 14 residues long. Germline CDR1 is SEHNR and CDR2 is FQNEAQ (reference sequence). V was trimmed by 1 base and J by 6 bases, leaving 13 bases between them. The CDR3: CASSLGGGGREQYV. CDR3 sequence (DNA): TGTGCCAGCAGCTTAGGTGGTGGGGGGCGCGAGCAGTACGTC.